This T cell receptor beta chain was profiled in a study of Graves' ophthalmopathy and Graves' hyperthyroidism. Background on the study: There was a collection of peripheral blood at initial diagnosis, before any treatment. General study results and limits: With 70.59% sensitivity and more than 72% specificity, the model predicted ophthalmopathy progression.

At least ten counts were recorded for this clonotype. Its matching antigen is unknown. Uncontrolled infections, other autoimmune diseases, pregnancy or lactation barred patients from enrollment. The CDR3 spans 11 residues. Germline V gene lookup returns CDR1 MNHEY and CDR2 SVGAGI. V was pared by 6 bases and J by 8 bases, with 10 bases between. RNA transcripts provided the template for amplifying TCR beta CDR3 regions. The first round was an RT-PCR with HTBI primers, and the second round was a multiplex PCR. One entry per CDR3 protein, called by TCRdb with MiXCR from the multiplex PCR reads. The sample lists about 370,000 distinct CDR3 sequences, approximately 16% occurring once.

The chain recombines TRBV6-5 with TRBJ1-2; D not certain. The receptor comes from a woman between 18 and 29 years old with Graves' ophthalmopathy. The sample taken for sequencing was peripheral blood. The CDR3 DNA reads TGTGCCAGCAGATCCTACGAGGGCTACACCTTC. This codes for CASRSYEGYTF.